These 10 T cell receptor beta chains were all obtained from the same sample, sequenced in a study of OX40 agonist ivuxolimab in advanced cancers. Profiled with immunoSEQ multiplex PCR; TCRdb holds only in-frame clones, not every one. Found here are about 97,000 clones, approximately 87% of them singletons; the top ten hold approximately 5.7%. This specimen consisted of CD4+ or CD8+ T cells sorted from blood, obtained in a trial of the OX40 agonist ivuxolimab. The receptors originated from an adult with an advanced solid tumor such as melanoma, head and neck, liver or kidney cancer.

The CDR3 protein is CASSPEVGEAFF. In nucleotides, the CDR3 is TGTGCCAGCTCACCCGAAGTAGGTGAAGCTTTCTTT. V usage is TRBV18 and J usage is TRBJ1-1; D ambiguous. Germline loops: CDR1 KGHSH, CDR2 LQKENI. With 3 bases removed from V and 7 bases from J, the gap between germline ends came to 9 bases. CDR3 length: 12 amino acids.

The gene calls are TRBV6-1 and TRBJ2-7; D ambiguous. Trimming left V 2 bases short and J 7 bases short, with 12 bases between. CDR3 length equals 13 residues. The germline gives CDR1 MNHNS, CDR2 SASEGT. Here the CDR3 DNA reads TGTGCCAGCAGTGAACCGCCCCCTGGGGAGCAGTACTTC. Its protein is CASSEPPPGEQYF.

The chain is built from TRBV11-3 and TRBJ2-3; a weak D match, TRBD1 (6 bases). There are 15 residues in the CDR3. Germline CDR1 is SGHNT and CDR2 is YENEEA. V lost 3 bases, J lost 5 bases, and 15 bases lay in between. The CDR3 sequence is CASSFEWGPQDTQYF. CDR3 coding DNA: TGTGCCAGCAGCTTCGAGTGGGGGCCACAAGATACGCAGTATTTT. Combining the CDR3 with reference TRBV11-3 and TRBJ2-3 gives the whole variable domain EAGVVQSPRYKIIEKKQPVAFWCNPISGHNTLYWYLQNLGQGPELLIRYENEEAVDDSQLPKDRFSAERLKGVDSTLKIQPAELGDSAVYLCASSFEWGPQDTQYFGPGTRLTVL.

The genes are TRBV7-6 and TRBJ2-7, with D possibly being TRBD1 (5 bases). CDR1 and CDR2 from the germline V gene are SGHVS and FNYEAQ. Trimming removed 2 bases from V and 6 bases from J, with 8 bases in between. The CDR3 sequence is 12 residues long. The DNA for the CDR3 is TGTGCCAGCAGCTTACAGGGCGGCGAGCAGTACTTC. Its protein product is CASSLQGGEQYF.

This rearrangement joins TRBV30 to TRBJ1-6; perhaps TRBD1 as D (5 bases). Looked up from germline, CDR1 is GTSNPN and CDR2 is SVGIG (reference sequence). V gave up 6 bases and J gave up 11 bases, with 20 bases separating them. The CDR3 sequence is 14 residues long. The CDR3 spells CACRKGTAGTPLHF. CDR3 coding DNA: TGTGCCTGCCGGAAAGGGACGGCGGGTACACCCCTCCACTTT.

The chain is built from TRBV10-2 and TRBJ1-2; no clear D. V shed 3 bases and J shed 8 bases, with 10 bases lying between them. The CDR3 length is 12 residues. Germline V lookup: CDR1 WSHSY, CDR2 SAAADI. In DNA form, the CDR3 reads TGCGCCAGCAGTGACCCTCGCGAGGGCTACACCTTC. Translated, it gives CASSDPREGYTF.

The chain joins TRBV6-1 to TRBJ2-1; D ambiguous. V was clipped by 5 bases and J by 4 bases, with 6 bases between them. The V gene's germline CDR1 is MNHNS and CDR2 SASEGT. The CDR3 is 12 amino acids. CDR3 protein: CASSSMYNEQFF. CDR3 DNA: TGTGCCAGCAGTTCGATGTACAATGAGCAGTTCTTC.

The rearrangement joins TRBV19 to TRBJ2-5; D is possibly TRBD2 (6 bases). Germline CDR1 LNHDA, CDR2 SQIVND (reference sequence). The CDR3 runs 15 residues. The V end was cut by 4 bases, the J end by 7 bases, with 19 bases between. The CDR3: CASSTRDSLRGTQYF. CDR3 in DNA: TGTGCCAGTAGTACACGGGACTCCTTGAGGGGGACCCAGTACTTC.

This clone was seen once. V usage is TRBV7-2 and J usage is TRBJ2-6; D is uncertain. CDR1 SGHTA and CDR2 FQGNSA come from the germline V gene. V lost 0 bases and J 4 bases, leaving 10 bases between the germline ends. CDR3 size: 16 residues. The CDR3 DNA follows: TGTGCCAGCAGCTTAGCGTTACCGTCGGGGGCCAACGTCCTGACTTTC. Translation gives CASSLALPSGANVLTF.

The rearrangement uses TRBV19 and TRBJ2-3; possible D gene TRBD2, 6 bases. Per the germline V gene, CDR1 is LNHDA and CDR2 is SQIVND (reference sequence). This CDR3 spans 14 amino acids. Deletions cut 7 bases from V and 0 bases from J, with 11 bases between. DNA of the CDR3: TGTGCCAGTACCCCGGGAGCGAGCACAGATACGCAGTATTTT. Translated: CASTPGASTDTQYF.